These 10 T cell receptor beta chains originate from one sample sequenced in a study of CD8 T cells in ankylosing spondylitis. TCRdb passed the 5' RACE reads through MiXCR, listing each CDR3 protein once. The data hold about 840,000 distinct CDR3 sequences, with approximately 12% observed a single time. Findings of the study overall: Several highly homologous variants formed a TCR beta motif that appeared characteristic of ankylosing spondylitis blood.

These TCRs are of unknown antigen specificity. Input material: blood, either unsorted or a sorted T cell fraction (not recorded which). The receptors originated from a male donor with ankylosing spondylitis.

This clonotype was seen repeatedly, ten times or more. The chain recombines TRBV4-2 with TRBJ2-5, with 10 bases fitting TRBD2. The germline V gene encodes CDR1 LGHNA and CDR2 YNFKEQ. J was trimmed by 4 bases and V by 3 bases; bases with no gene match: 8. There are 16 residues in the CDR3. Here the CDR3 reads CASSQRASGRGETQYF. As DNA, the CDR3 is TGTGCCAGCAGCCAGAGGGCTAGCGGGAGAGGAGAGACCCAGTACTTC.

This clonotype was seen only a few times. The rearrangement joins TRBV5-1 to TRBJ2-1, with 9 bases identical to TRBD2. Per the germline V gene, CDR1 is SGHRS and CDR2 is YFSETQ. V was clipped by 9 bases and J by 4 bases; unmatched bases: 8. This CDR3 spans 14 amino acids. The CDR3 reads CATRLAGGYNEQFF. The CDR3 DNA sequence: TGCGCCACCCGTCTGGCGGGGGGGTACAATGAGCAGTTCTTC. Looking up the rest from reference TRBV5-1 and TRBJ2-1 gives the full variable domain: KAGVTQTPRYLIKTRGQQVTLSCSPISGHRSVSWYQQTPGQGLQFLFEYFSETQRNKGNFPGRFSGRQFSNSRSEMNVSTLELGDSALYLCATRLAGGYNEQFFGPGTRLTVL.

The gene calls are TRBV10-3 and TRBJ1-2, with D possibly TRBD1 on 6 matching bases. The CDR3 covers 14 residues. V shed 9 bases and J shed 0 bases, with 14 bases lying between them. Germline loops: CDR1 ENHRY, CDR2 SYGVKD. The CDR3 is CAINEGGPNYGYTF. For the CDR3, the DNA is TGTGCCATTAACGAGGGGGGACCTAACTATGGCTACACCTTC.

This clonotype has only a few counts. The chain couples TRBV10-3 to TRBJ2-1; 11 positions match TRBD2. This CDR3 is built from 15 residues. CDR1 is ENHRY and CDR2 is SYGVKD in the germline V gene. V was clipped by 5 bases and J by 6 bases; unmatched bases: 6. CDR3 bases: TGTGCCATCAGTTCACTAGCGGGGGCCGGCAATGAGCAGTTCTTC. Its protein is CAISSLAGAGNEQFF.

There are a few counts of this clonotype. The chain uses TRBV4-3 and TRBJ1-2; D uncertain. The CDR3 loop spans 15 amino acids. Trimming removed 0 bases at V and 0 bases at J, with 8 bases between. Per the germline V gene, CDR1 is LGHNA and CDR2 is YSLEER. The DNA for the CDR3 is TGCGCCAGCAGCCAAGATCTAACAGCTAACTATGGCTACACCTTC. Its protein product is CASSQDLTANYGYTF.

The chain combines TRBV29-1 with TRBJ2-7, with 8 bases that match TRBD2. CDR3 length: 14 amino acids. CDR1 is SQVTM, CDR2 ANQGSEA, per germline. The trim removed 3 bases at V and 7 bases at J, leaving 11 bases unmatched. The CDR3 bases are TGCAGCGTTGAGGGCGACTCTTCGGGGGGGGAGCAGTACTTC. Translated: CSVEGDSSGGEQYF.

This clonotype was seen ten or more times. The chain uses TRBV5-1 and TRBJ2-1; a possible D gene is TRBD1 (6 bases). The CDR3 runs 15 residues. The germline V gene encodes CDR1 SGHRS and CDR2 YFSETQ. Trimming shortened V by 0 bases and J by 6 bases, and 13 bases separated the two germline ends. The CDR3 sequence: CASSLVQGLRNEQFF. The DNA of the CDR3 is TGCGCCAGCAGCTTGGTACAGGGCCTCCGCAATGAGCAGTTCTTC. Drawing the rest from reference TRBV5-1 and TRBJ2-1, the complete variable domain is KAGVTQTPRYLIKTRGQQVTLSCSPISGHRSVSWYQQTPGQGLQFLFEYFSETQRNKGNFPGRFSGRQFSNSRSEMNVSTLELGDSALYLCASSLVQGLRNEQFFGPGTRLTVL.

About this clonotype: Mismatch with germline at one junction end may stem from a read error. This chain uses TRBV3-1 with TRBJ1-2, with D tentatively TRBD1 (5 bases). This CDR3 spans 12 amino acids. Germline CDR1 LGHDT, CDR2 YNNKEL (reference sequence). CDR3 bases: TGTGCCAGCAGCCAACTCGGGGACCGACTTATCTTC. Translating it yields CASSQLGDRLIF.

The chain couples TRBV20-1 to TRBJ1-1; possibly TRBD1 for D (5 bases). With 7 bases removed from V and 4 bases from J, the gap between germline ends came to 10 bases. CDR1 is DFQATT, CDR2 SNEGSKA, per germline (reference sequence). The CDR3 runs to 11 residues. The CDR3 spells CSGSGATEAFF. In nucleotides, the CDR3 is TGCAGTGGGTCCGGGGCCACTGAAGCTTTCTTT.

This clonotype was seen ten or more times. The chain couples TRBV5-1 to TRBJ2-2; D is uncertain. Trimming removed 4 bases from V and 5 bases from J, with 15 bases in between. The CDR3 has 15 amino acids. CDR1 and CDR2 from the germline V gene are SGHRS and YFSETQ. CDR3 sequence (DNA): TGCGCCAGCAGCCGATCTCGAGTTGGAACCGGGGAGCTGTTTTTT. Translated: CASSRSRVGTGELFF.